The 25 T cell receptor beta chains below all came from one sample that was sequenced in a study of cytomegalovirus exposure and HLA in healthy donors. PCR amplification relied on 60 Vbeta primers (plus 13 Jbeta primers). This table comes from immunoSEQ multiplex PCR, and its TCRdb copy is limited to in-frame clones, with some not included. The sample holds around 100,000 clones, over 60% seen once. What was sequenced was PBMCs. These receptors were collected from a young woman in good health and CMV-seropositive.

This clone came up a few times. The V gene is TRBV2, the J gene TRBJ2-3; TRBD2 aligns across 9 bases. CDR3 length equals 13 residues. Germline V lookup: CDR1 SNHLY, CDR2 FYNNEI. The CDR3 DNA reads TGTGGGGCGGGAGGGGGGATGTCAGATACGCAGTATTTT. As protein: CGAGGGMSDTQYF.

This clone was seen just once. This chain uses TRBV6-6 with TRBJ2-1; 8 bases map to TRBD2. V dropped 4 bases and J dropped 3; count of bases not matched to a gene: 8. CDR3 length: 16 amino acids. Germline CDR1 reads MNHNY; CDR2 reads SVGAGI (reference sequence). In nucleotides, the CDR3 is TGTGCCAGCAGTTCAAATCCGGGACTAGTCTACAATGAGCAGTTCTTC. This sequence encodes CASSSNPGLVYNEQFF.

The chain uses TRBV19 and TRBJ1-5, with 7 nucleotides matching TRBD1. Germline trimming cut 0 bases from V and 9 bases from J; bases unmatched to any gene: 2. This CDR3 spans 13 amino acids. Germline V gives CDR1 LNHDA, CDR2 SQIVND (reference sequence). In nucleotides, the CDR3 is TGTGCCAGTAGTATAGAGAACAGGGGGCCCCAGCATTTT. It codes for CASSIENRGPQHF.

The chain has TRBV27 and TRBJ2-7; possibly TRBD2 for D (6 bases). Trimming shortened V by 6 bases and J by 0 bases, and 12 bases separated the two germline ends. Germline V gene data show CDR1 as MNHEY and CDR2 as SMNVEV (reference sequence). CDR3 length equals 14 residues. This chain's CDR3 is CASRGGWSSYEQYF. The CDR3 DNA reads TGTGCCAGCAGGGGAGGCTGGAGCTCCTACGAGCAGTACTTC.

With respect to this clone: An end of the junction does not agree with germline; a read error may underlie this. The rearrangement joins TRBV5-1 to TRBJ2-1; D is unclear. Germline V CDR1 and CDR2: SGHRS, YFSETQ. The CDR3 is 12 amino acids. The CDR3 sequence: CASSPTSSPGIF. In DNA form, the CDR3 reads TGTGCCAGCAGCCCTACTTCTTCTCCCGGTATCTTC.

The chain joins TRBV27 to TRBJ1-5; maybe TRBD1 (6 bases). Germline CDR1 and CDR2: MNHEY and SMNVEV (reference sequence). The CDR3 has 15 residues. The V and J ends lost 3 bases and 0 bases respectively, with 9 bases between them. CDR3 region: CASSFTGYSNQPQHF. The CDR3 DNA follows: TGTGCCAGCAGTTTCACAGGGTATAGCAATCAGCCCCAGCATTTT.

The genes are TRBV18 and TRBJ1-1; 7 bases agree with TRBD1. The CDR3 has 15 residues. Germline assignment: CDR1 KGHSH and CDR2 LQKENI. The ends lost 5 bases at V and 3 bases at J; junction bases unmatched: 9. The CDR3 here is CASSSTDRVHTEAFF. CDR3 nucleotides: TGTGCCAGCTCATCTACTGACAGGGTACACACTGAAGCTTTCTTT.

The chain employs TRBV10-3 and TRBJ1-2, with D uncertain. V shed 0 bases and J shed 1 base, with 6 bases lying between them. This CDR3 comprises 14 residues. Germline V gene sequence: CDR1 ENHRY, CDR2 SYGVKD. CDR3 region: CAISESLINYGYTF. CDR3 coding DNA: TGTGCCATCAGTGAGTCCCTAATTAACTATGGCTACACCTTC.

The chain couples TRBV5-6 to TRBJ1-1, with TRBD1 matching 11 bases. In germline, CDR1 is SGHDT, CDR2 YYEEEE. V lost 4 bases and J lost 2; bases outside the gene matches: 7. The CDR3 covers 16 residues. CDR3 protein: CASSKRDRGSNTEAFF. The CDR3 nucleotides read TGTGCCAGCAGCAAAAGGGACAGGGGGTCCAACACTGAAGCTTTCTTT.

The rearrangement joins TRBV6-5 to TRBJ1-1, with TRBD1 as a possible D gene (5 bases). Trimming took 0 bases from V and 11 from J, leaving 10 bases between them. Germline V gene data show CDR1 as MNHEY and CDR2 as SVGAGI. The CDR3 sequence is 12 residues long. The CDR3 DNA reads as TGTGCCAGCAGTTACTCGTTTGGGGCGGCTTTCTTT. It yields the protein CASSYSFGAAFF.

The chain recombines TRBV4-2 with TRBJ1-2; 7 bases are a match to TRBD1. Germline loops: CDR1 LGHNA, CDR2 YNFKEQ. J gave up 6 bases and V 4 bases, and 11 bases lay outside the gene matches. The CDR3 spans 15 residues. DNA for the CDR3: TGTGCCAGCAGCCGTCCCGGGACAGCTTTTAATGGCTACACCTTC. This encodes CASSRPGTAFNGYTF.

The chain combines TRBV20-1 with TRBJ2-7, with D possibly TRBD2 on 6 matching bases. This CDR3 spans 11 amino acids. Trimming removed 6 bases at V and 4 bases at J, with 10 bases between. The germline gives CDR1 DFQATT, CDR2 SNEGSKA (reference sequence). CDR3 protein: CSATSGYEQYF. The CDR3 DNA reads TGCAGTGCGACGAGCGGGTACGAGCAGTACTTC.

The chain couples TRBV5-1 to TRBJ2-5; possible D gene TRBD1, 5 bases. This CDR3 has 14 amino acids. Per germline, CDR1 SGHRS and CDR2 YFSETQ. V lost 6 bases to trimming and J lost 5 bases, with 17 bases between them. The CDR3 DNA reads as TGCGCCAGCACTCCAGGGCTGCTAGGTGAGACCCAGTACTTC. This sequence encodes CASTPGLLGETQYF.

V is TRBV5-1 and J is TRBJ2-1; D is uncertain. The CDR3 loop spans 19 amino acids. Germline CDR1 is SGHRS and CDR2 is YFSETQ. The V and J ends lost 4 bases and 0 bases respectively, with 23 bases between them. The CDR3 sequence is CASSPYPKRKKSSYNEQFF. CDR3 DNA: TGCGCCAGCAGCCCTTATCCGAAGCGTAAGAAGAGCTCCTACAATGAGCAGTTCTTC. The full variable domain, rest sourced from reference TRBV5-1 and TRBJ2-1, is KAGVTQTPRYLIKTRGQQVTLSCSPISGHRSVSWYQQTPGQGLQFLFEYFSETQRNKGNFPGRFSGRQFSNSRSEMNVSTLELGDSALYLCASSPYPKRKKSSYNEQFFGPGTRLTVL.

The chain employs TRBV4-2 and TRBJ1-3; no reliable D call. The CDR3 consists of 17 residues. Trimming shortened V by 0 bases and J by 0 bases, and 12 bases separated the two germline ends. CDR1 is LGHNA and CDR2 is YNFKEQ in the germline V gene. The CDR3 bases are TGTGCCAGCAGCCAAGACCACCTTGTAGACTCTGGAAACACCATATATTTT. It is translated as CASSQDHLVDSGNTIYF.

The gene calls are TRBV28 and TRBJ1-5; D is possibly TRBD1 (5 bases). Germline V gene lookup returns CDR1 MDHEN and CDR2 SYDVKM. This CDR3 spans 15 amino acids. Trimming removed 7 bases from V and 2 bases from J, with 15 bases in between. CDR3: CASIDRGVGNQPQHF. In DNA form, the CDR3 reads TGTGCCAGCATAGACCGGGGGGTAGGCAATCAGCCCCAGCATTTT.

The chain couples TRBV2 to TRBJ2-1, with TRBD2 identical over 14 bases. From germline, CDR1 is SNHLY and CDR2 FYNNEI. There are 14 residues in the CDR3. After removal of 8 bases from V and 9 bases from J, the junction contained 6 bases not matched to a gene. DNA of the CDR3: TGTGCCAGCCGTCGGACTAGCGGGAGGAGTGAGCAGTTCTTC. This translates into CASRRTSGRSEQFF.

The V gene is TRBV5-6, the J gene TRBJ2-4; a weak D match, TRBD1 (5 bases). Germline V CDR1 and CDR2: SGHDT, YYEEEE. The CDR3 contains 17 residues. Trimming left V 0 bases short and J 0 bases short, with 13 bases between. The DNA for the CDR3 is TGTGCCAGCAGCTTGGGACAGACTTCATTAGCCAAAAACATTCAGTACTTC. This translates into CASSLGQTSLAKNIQYF.

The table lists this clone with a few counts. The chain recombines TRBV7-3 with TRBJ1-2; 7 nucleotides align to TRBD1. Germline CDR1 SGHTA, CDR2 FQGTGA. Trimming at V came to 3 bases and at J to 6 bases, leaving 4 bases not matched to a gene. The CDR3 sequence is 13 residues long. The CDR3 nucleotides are TGTGCCAGCAGCTTGACAGGGACAGATGGCTACACCTTC. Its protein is CASSLTGTDGYTF.

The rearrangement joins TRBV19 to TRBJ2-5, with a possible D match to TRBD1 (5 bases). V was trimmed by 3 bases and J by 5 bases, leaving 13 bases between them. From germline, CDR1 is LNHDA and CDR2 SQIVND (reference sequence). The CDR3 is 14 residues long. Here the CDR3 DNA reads TGTGCCAGTAGTATCACAGGTGGCTGGGAGACCCAGTACTTC. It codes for CASSITGGWETQYF.

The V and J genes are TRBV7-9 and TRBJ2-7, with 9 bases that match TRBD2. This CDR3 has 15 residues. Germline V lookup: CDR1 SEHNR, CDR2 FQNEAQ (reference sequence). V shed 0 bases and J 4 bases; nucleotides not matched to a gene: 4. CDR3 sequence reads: CASSLALAGQYEQYF. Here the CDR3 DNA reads TGTGCCAGCAGCTTAGCCCTAGCGGGACAATACGAGCAGTACTTC.

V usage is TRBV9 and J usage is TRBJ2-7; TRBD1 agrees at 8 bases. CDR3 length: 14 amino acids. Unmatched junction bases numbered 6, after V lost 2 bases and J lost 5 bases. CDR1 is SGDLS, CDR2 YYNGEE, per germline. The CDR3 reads CASSVQGANDEQYF. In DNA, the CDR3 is TGTGCCAGCAGCGTTCAGGGGGCCAACGACGAGCAGTACTTC.

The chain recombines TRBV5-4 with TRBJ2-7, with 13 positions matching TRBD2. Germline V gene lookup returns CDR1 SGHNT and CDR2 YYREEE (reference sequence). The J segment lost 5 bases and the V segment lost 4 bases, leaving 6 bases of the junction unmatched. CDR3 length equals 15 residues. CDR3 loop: CASSPPGTSGNEQYF. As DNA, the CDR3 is TGTGCCAGCAGCCCGCCCGGGACTAGCGGGAACGAGCAGTACTTC.

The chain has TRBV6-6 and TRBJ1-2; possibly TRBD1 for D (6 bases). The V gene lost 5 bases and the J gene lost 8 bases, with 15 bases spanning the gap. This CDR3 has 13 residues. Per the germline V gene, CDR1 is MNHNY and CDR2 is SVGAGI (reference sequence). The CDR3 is CASSTTGWGGYTF. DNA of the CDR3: TGTGCCAGCAGTACAACAGGGTGGGGGGGCTACACCTTC.

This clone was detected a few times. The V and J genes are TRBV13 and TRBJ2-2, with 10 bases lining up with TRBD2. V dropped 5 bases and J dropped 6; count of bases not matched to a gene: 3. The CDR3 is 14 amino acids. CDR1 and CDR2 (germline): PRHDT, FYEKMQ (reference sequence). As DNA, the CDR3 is TGTGCCAGCAGCCTGGGACTAGCGCCCGGGGAGCTGTTTTTT. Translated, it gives CASSLGLAPGELFF.